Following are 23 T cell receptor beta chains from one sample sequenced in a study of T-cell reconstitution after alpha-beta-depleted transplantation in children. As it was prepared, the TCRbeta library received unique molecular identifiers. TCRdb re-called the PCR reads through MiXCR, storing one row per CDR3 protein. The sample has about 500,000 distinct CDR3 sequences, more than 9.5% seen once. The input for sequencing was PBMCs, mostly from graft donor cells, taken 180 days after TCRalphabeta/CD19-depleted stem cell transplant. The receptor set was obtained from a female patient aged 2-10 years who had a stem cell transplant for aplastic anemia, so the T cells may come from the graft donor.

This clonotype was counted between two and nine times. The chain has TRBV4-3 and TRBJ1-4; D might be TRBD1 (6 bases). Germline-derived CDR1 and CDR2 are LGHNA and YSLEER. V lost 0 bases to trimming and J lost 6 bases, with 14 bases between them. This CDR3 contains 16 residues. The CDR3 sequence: CASSQDRPGADEKLFF. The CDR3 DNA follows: TGCGCCAGCAGCCAAGATCGGCCAGGGGCGGATGAAAAACTGTTTTTT.

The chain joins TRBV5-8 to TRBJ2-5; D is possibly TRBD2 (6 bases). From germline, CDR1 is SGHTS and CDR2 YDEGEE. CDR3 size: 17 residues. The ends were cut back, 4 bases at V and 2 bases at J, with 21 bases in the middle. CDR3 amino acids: CASSPSDTIGTQETQYF. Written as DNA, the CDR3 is TGTGCCAGCAGCCCATCAGATACAATTGGGACTCAAGAGACCCAGTACTTC.

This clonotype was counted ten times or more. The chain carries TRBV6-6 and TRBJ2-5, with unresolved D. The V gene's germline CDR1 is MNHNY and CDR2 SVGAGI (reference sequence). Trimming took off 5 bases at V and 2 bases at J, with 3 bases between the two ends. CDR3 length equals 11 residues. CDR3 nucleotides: TGTGCCAGCAGTAAACAAGAGACCCAGTACTTC. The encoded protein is CASSKQETQYF.

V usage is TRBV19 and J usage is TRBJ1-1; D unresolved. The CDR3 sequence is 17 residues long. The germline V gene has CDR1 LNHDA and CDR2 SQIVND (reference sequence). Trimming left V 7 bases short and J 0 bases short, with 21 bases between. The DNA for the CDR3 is TGTGCCAGTACCACCAGGCCCACTCAATGGGTGAACACTGAAGCTTTCTTT. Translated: CASTTRPTQWVNTEAFF.

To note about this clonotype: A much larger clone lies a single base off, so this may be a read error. CDR3 sequence: CASSPGHVSGANGLTF. Written as DNA, the CDR3 is TGCGCCAGCAGCCCTGGACACGTCTCTGGGGCCAACGGCCTGACTTTC. The chain couples TRBV5-1 to TRBJ2-6; D may be TRBD1 (5 bases). The length of the CDR3 is 16 residues. Germline-derived CDR1 and CDR2 are SGHRS and YFSETQ.

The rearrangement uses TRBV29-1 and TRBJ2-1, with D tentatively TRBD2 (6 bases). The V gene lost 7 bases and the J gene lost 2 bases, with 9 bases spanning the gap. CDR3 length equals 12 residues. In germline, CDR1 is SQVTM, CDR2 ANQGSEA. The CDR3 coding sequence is TGCAGCGGGAGACTAGCCTACAATGAGCAGTTCTTC. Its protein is CSGRLAYNEQFF.

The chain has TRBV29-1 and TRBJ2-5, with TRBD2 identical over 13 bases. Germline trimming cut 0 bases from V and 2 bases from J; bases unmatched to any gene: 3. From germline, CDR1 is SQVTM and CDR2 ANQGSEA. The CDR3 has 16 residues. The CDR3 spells CSVEDRGLAGQETQYF. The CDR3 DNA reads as TGCAGCGTTGAAGATCGGGGACTAGCGGGGCAAGAGACCCAGTACTTC.

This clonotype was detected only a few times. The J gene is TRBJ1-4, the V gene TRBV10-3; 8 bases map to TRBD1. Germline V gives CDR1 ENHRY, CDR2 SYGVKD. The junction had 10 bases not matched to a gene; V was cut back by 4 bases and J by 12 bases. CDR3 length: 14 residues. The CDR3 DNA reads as TGTGCCATCAGTGGTACAGGGGGTGCCGGCGAACTGTTTTTT. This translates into CAISGTGGAGELFF.

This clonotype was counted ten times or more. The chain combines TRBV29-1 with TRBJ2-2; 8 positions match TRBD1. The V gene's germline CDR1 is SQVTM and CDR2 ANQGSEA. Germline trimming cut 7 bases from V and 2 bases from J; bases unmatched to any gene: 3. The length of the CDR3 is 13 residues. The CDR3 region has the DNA TGCAGCGCGGACAGGGCCAACACCGGGGAGCTGTTTTTT. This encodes CSADRANTGELFF.

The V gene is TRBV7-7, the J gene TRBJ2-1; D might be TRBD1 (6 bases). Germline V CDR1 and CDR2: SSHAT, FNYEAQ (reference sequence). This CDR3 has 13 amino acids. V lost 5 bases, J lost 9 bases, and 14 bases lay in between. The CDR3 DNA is TGTGCCAGCAGCGATACAGGGTATAGTGAGCAGTTCTTC. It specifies CASSDTGYSEQFF.

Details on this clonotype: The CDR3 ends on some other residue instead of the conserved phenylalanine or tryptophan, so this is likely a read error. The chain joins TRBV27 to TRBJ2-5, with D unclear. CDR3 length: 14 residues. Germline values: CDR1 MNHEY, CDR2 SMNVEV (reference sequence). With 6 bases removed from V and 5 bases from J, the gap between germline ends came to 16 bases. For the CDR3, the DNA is TGTGCCAGCAGCCCCTTGTGGCTCGGGGAGACCCAGTACTTG. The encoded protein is CASSPLWLGETQYL.

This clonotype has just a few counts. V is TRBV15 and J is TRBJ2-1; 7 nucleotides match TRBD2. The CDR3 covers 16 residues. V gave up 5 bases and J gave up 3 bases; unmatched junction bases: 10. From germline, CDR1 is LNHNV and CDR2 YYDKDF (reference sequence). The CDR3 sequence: CATSGSSGSYYNEQFF. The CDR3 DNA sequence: TGTGCCACCAGCGGGTCTAGCGGTTCATACTACAATGAGCAGTTCTTC.

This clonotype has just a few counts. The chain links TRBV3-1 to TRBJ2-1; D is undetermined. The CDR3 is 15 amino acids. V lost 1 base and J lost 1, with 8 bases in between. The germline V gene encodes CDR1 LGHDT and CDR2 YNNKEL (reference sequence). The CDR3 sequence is CASSQGPRSYNEQFF. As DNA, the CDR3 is TGTGCCAGCAGCCAAGGACCCCGGTCCTACAATGAGCAGTTCTTC.

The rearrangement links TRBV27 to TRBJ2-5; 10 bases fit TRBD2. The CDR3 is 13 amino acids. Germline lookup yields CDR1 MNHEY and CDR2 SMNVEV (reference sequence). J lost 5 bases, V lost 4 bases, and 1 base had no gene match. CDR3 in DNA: TGTGCCAGCAGTTCACTAGCGGGGGAGACCCAGTACTTC. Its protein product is CASSSLAGETQYF.

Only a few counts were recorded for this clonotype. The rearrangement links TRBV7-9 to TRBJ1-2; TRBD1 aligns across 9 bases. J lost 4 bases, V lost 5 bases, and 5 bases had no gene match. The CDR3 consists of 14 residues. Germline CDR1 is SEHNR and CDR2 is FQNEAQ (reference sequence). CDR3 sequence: CASSPGTGTYGYTF. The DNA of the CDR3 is TGTGCCAGCAGCCCCGGGACAGGGACCTATGGCTACACCTTC.

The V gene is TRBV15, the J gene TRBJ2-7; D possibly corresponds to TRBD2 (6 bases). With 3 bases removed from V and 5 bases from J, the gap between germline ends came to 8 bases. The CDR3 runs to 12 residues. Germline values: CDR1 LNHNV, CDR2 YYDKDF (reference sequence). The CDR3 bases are TGTGCCACCAGCAGGGACTATGACGAGCAGTACTTC. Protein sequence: CATSRDYDEQYF.

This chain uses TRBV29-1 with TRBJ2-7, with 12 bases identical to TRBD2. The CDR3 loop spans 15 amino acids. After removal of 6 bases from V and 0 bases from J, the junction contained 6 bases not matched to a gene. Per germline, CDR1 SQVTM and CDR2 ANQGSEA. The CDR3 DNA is TGCAGCGTCAGATCTAGCGGGAGGGCCTCCTACGAGCAGTACTTC. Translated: CSVRSSGRASYEQYF.

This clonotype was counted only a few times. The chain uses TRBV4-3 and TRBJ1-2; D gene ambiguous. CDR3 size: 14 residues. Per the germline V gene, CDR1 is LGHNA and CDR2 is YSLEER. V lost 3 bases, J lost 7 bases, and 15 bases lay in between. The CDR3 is CASSHGESEPGYTF. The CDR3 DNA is TGCGCCAGCAGCCATGGGGAATCGGAGCCTGGCTACACCTTC.

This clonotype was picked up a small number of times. Here the CDR3 reads CASINLSGLARTYEQYF. The CDR3 bases are TGTGCCAGCATCAACCTCTCTGGACTAGCGAGGACCTACGAGCAGTACTTC. V and J are TRBV13 and TRBJ2-7; 9 bases map to TRBD2. CDR1 PRHDT and CDR2 FYEKMQ come from the germline V gene (reference sequence). V trimming: 7 bases; J trimming: 2 bases; junction bases outside the gene matches: 15. The CDR3 is made up of 17 amino acids. The entire variable domain, with the rest obtained from reference TRBV13 and TRBJ2-7, is as follows: AAGVIQSPRHLIKEKRETATLKCYPIPRHDTVYWYQQGPGQDPQFLISFYEKMQSDKGSIPDRFSAQQFSDYHSELNMSSLELGDSALYFCASINLSGLARTYEQYFGPGTRLTVT.

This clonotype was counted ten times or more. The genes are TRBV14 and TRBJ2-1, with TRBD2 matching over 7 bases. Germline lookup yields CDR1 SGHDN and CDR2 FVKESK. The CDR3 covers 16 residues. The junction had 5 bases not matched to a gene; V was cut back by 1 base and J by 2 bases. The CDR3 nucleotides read TGTGCCAGCAGCCAAGGGTGGGAGGGACCCTACAATGAGCAGTTCTTC. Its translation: CASSQGWEGPYNEQFF.

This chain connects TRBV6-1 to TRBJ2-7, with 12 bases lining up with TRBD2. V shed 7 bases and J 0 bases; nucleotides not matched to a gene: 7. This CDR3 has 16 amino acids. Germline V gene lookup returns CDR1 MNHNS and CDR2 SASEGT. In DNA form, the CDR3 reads TGTGCCAGCAAGACTAGCGGGAGTACCCACTCCTACGAGCAGTACTTC. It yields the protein CASKTSGSTHSYEQYF.

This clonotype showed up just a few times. The CDR3 region has the DNA TGTGCCAGCAGTTACTCGGCTAGCGGGAGCGAGTACGAGCAGTACTTC. Its translation is CASSYSASGSEYEQYF. V gene TRBV6-5 combines with J gene TRBJ2-7; TRBD2 aligns across 10 bases. The CDR3 is 16 residues long. Trimming removed 0 bases from V and 4 bases from J; junction bases left unmatched: 6. Germline V lookup: CDR1 MNHEY, CDR2 SVGAGI.

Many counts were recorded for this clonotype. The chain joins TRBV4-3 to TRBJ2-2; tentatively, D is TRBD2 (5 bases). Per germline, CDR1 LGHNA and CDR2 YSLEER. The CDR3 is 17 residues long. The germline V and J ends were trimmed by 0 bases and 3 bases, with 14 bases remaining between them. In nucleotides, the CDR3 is TGCGCCAGCAGCCAAGATGTAACGGGGTCGCACACCGGGGAGCTGTTTTTT. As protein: CASSQDVTGSHTGELFF.